Sequencing of this T cell receptor (beta chain) was carried out in a study of shared clonotypes between healthy human individuals. Overall study: A couple of women and a few men aged 18 to 49 made up the donors.

Here immunoSEQ multiplex PCR was the method, and the copy in TCRdb shows in-frame clones only, minus some. The table shows hundreds of thousands of clones, with less than 80% occurring only once. Regarding this clone: Antigen: not known.

Notes on the study in general: Generation of non-shared clonotypes was less probable than generation of clonotypes shared by all four donors. Measured sharing among donors was expected to vary with sequencing depth. There were few donors, and this limited the genetic and exposure-history diversity represented.

The ends were cut back, 6 bases at V and 5 bases at J, with 11 bases in the middle. The germline CDR1 and CDR2 sequences are MDHEN and SYDVKM. CDR3 length equals 13 residues. This clonotype was sampled from a woman younger than 45 in good health. Source material: memory CD4+ T cells sorted from blood. Subset in this sample: CD45RA-negative fraction. The chain carries TRBV28 and TRBJ2-1; TRBD1 is a possible D gene (5 bases). The CDR3 loop reads CASRMDNHNEQFF. CDR3 bases: TGTGCCAGCAGAATGGACAATCACAATGAGCAGTTCTTC.